Listed here are 18 T cell receptor beta chains from one sample, sequenced in a study of T cell repertoires in cytomegalovirus infection. Which antigens these TCRs recognize remains unknown. TCRdb reanalysed the reads using MiXCR and keeps one entry per CDR3 protein. The sample includes approximately 990,000 distinct CDR3 sequences, roughly 30% of them seen just once. Sequencing was performed on cultured CD8+ T cells from PBMCs, taken from culture after CMV antigen stimulation. The receptors derive from a human donor in good health (CMV status not recorded). Some clones in this sample may be carry-over from other donors' samples.

The rearrangement joins TRBV27 to TRBJ1-4; D remains unclear. CDR1 MNHEY and CDR2 SMNVEV come from the germline V gene (reference sequence). The CDR3 is 15 residues long. V lost 3 bases to trimming and J lost 8 bases, with 16 bases between them. CDR3: CASSFYGQLREKLFF. The CDR3 bases are TGTGCCAGCAGTTTTTACGGGCAGTTGAGGGAAAAACTGTTTTTT.

The V call is TRBV28, the J call TRBJ2-1; 10 nucleotides line up with TRBD2. Germline assignment: CDR1 MDHEN and CDR2 SYDVKM. CDR3 size: 16 residues. V gave up 5 bases and J gave up 4 bases; unmatched junction bases: 8. CDR3 DNA sequence: TGTGCCAGCAGTGATCCTAGCGGGGGTGCGTACAATGAGCAGTTCTTC. Amino acid sequence: CASSDPSGGAYNEQFF.

This clonotype was counted only a few times. V and J are TRBV6-5 and TRBJ1-2, with D tentatively TRBD1 (6 bases). With 2 bases removed from V and 2 bases from J, the gap between germline ends came to 9 bases. This CDR3 contains 14 residues. Germline V gene sequence: CDR1 MNHEY, CDR2 SVGAGI. The CDR3 nucleotides are TGTGCCAGCAGTTACGACAGGAAGAACTATGGCTACACCTTC. Translating it yields CASSYDRKNYGYTF.

This clonotype was found a few times. This sequence joins TRBV12-3 or TRBV12-4 and TRBJ1-3, with a weak D call TRBD1 (5 bases). Trimming shortened V by 1 base and J by 0 bases, and 10 bases separated the two germline ends. The CDR3 extends over 16 amino acids. CDR3 bases: TGTGCCAGCAGTTTAGGGGCAGGGTACTCTGGAAACACCATATATTTT. Its translation is CASSLGAGYSGNTIYF.

In this sample, this clonotype turned up many times. The rearrangement links TRBV7-6 to TRBJ2-1, with 7 bases that match TRBD1. This CDR3 is built from 17 residues. V dropped 5 bases and J dropped 0; count of bases not matched to a gene: 10. Germline loops: CDR1 SGHVS, CDR2 FNYEAQ. This chain's CDR3 is CASSPRDRQYSYNEQFF. The CDR3 DNA follows: TGTGCCAGCAGCCCCCGGGACAGACAATACTCCTACAATGAGCAGTTCTTC.

The rearrangement joins TRBV5-1 to TRBJ2-7, with 9 bases aligning to TRBD1. This CDR3 region has 14 residues. Trimming took 2 bases from V and 5 from J; bases not matched to a gene: 5. From germline, CDR1 is SGHRS and CDR2 YFSETQ. CDR3 protein: CASSFGQGMDEQYV. CDR3 bases: TGCGCCAGCAGCTTTGGACAGGGGATGGACGAGCAGTACGTC.

J is TRBJ1-1 and V is TRBV2; unclear D gene. V was shortened by 4 bases and J by 8 bases, with 14 bases between the two germline ends. The CDR3 runs to 13 residues. Germline V gene lookup returns CDR1 SNHLY and CDR2 FYNNEI. CDR3 loop: CASSGGGSVEAFF. The CDR3 DNA is TGTGCCAGCAGTGGAGGAGGCAGTGTAGAAGCTTTCTTT.

This clonotype was observed many times. The chain links TRBV7-8 to TRBJ1-2, with D uncertain. Between the trimmed V and J ends, which lost 2 bases and 2 bases, there was a span of 6 bases. This CDR3 comprises 13 residues. Per germline, CDR1 SGHVS and CDR2 FQNEAQ. Here the CDR3 reads CASSLRSNYGYTF. The CDR3 DNA reads as TGTGCCAGCAGCTTAAGATCCAACTATGGCTACACCTTC.

This clonotype has more than one count but fewer than ten. This chain joins TRBV19 and TRBJ2-1; 8 bases agree with TRBD1. The CDR3 extends over 16 amino acids. After removal of 6 bases from V and 2 bases from J, the junction contained 9 bases not matched to a gene. Germline V gene lookup returns CDR1 LNHDA and CDR2 SQIVND (reference sequence). The CDR3 nucleotides read TGTGCCAGTAGCCCCCCGACAGGGGTGGCCTACAATGAGCAGTTCTTC. It codes for CASSPPTGVAYNEQFF.

J is TRBJ1-2 and V is TRBV28; no definite D call. Between the trimmed V and J ends, which lost 6 bases and 5 bases, there was a span of 7 bases. The CDR3 is made up of 11 amino acids. The V gene's germline CDR1 is MDHEN and CDR2 SYDVKM. The CDR3 DNA reads as TGTGCCAGCAGGCAAAGTTATGGCTACACCTTC. The encoded protein is CASRQSYGYTF.

The CDR3 DNA reads as TGTGCCAGCAGTACCCCGGGACAGGGAATGGATGAGCAGTTCTTC. Protein product: CASSTPGQGMDEQFF. The rearrangement uses TRBV27 and TRBJ2-1, with 9 bases lining up with TRBD1. CDR1 and CDR2 (germline): MNHEY, SMNVEV (reference sequence). This CDR3 spans 15 amino acids. V was pared by 5 bases and J by 8 bases, with 10 bases of the junction left unmatched.

V and J are TRBV4-3 and TRBJ2-2, with D perhaps TRBD1 (5 bases). Per germline, CDR1 LGHNA and CDR2 YSLEER. The ends were cut back, 3 bases at V and 1 base at J, with 12 bases in the middle. The CDR3 is 16 residues long. CDR3 bases: TGCGCCAGCAGCCAGGACATCTGGCTGAACACCGGGGAGCTGTTTTTT. Amino acid sequence: CASSQDIWLNTGELFF.

The chain uses TRBV7-9 and TRBJ1-2; 7 nucleotides match TRBD1. Looked up from germline, CDR1 is SEHNR and CDR2 is FQNEAQ (reference sequence). V gave up 5 bases and J gave up 3 bases; unmatched junction bases: 6. CDR3 length equals 14 residues. The chain's CDR3 is CASSPTGKDYGYTF. CDR3 nucleotides: TGTGCCAGCAGCCCGACAGGGAAGGACTATGGCTACACCTTC.

The chain carries TRBV14 and TRBJ1-6; TRBD1 might be the D (5 bases). V was pared by 2 bases and J by 3 bases, with 8 bases between. The CDR3 is 15 residues long. Germline V gives CDR1 SGHDN, CDR2 FVKESK. Here the CDR3 reads CASSQLGDYNSPLHF. In nucleotides, the CDR3 is TGTGCCAGCAGCCAATTGGGGGACTATAATTCACCCCTCCACTTT.

This clonotype turned up a few times. The chain joins TRBV5-1 to TRBJ2-1; 10 bases match TRBD2. The CDR3 has 15 residues. Germline CDR1 reads SGHRS; CDR2 reads YFSETQ. Trimming cost V 0 bases and J 7 bases; bases outside gene matches: 4. The DNA for the CDR3 is TGCGCCAGCAGCTTGGGGCTAGCGGGAGAGAATGAGCAGTTCTTC. Its protein is CASSLGLAGENEQFF.

The chain combines TRBV29-1 with TRBJ2-3; 9 nucleotides align to TRBD1. The CDR3 extends over 14 amino acids. J gave up 2 bases and V 3 bases, and 3 bases lay outside the gene matches. Germline values: CDR1 SQVTM, CDR2 ANQGSEA. In DNA, the CDR3 is TGCAGCGTTGATGGACAGGGGTACACAGATACGCAGTATTTT. Protein sequence: CSVDGQGYTDTQYF.

V is TRBV20-1 and J is TRBJ1-2; TRBD1 matches 9 bases. J lost 2 bases, V lost 3 bases, and 7 bases had no gene match. The CDR3 contains 15 residues. Germline loops: CDR1 DFQATT, CDR2 SNEGSKA (reference sequence). The CDR3 nucleotides read TGCAGTGCTAGGCCGAGGGACAGGGAAAACTATGGCTACACCTTC. Protein product: CSARPRDRENYGYTF.

A word on this clonotype: Just one base apart from a much larger clone, this may be a read error. This chain uses TRBV7-8 with TRBJ2-7, with 7 positions matching TRBD1. The V gene end was trimmed by 4 bases and the J gene end by 3 bases; junction bases not matched to a gene: 9. From germline, CDR1 is SGHVS and CDR2 FQNEAQ. The CDR3 is 15 residues long. The CDR3 loop is CASSSDRSVFYEQYV. The CDR3 nucleotides read TGTGCCAGCAGCTCGGACAGGTCCGTCTTCTACGAGCAGTACGTC.